What follows are 27 T cell receptor beta chains derived from one specimen sequenced in a study of blood T cell repertoires in COVID-19. The repertoire was sequenced with immunoSEQ multiplex PCR; TCRdb's copy has only in-frame clones and lacks some. The data contain almost 300,000 clones, nearly 90% of them seen just once; the ten biggest clones take up around 10%. The sequenced sample consisted of peripheral blood. Source of these receptors: a woman under 40 with COVID-19, enrolled during active disease.

The V call is TRBV5-6, the J call TRBJ1-2; possible D gene TRBD1, 6 bases. CDR1 and CDR2 (germline): SGHDT, YYEEEE. The CDR3 covers 16 residues. V lost 1 base and J 10 bases, leaving 23 bases between the germline ends. The CDR3 reads CASSLSLQGLVQAYTF. As DNA, the CDR3 is TGTGCCAGCAGCTTGTCCTTACAGGGCCTTGTGCAGGCCTACACCTTC.

The J gene is TRBJ2-7, the V gene TRBV6-6, with D tentatively TRBD2 (6 bases). From germline, CDR1 is MNHNY and CDR2 SVGAGI (reference sequence). The CDR3 length is 13 residues. Trimming removed 7 bases at V and 0 bases at J, with 10 bases between. The CDR3 nucleotides read TGTGCCAGCACCTCCGGGAGCTCCTACGAGCAGTACTTC. Protein sequence: CASTSGSSYEQYF.

The V and J genes are TRBV23-1 and TRBJ1-5; possibly TRBD1 for D (6 bases). TRBV23-1 is filed as an ORF, its function uncertain. V was cut by 7 bases and J by 5 bases, with 18 bases left in between. CDR3 length: 15 residues. The DNA of the CDR3 is TGCGCCAGCACCGCGGCAGGGGATACCCATCAGCCCCAGCATTTT. It yields the protein CASTAAGDTHQPQHF.

The rearrangement uses TRBV28 and TRBJ1-5; 8 bases match TRBD1. The V gene's germline CDR1 is MDHEN and CDR2 SYDVKM. CDR3 length: 14 residues. The CDR3: CVTSTRGQRQPQHF. CDR3 coding DNA: TGTGTCACGTCCACCAGGGGGCAACGGCAGCCCCAGCATTTT.

A word on this clone: A much larger clone sits a single nucleotide away, making a read error possible. It is unclear where the CDR3 begins or ends on the DNA, so no DNA is shown, and the CDR3 is as TCRdb lists it. The chain combines TRBV19 with TRBJ2-2; TRBD2 was called by the table and not checked on the DNA. Per the germline V gene, CDR1 is LNHDA and CDR2 is SQIVND (reference sequence). The CDR3 totals 15 residues, both ends included. The CDR3 spells CASSPFGGGTGELLF.

The genes are TRBV27 and TRBJ2-7; possibly TRBD2 for D (7 bases). From germline, CDR1 is MNHEY and CDR2 SMNVEV (reference sequence). V lost 0 bases, J lost 4 bases, and 19 bases lay in between. This CDR3 comprises 17 residues. CDR3 nucleotides: TGTGCCAGCAGTTTATCGAAGGGGGGGGGAGTATTATACGAGCAGTACTTC. It encodes CASSLSKGGGVLYEQYF.

J is TRBJ2-5 and V is TRBV10-3; tentative D call: TRBD1 (5 bases). V was cut by 0 bases and J by 2 bases, with 7 bases left in between. The CDR3 extends over 14 amino acids. Germline loops: CDR1 ENHRY, CDR2 SYGVKD. This CDR3 reads CAISESGQQETQYF. CDR3 coding DNA: TGTGCCATCAGTGAGTCGGGGCAGCAAGAGACCCAGTACTTC.

The chain uses TRBV28 and TRBJ2-7; no clear D gene. CDR1 is MDHEN, CDR2 SYDVKM, per germline. V lost 3 bases and J 0 bases, leaving 6 bases between the germline ends. CDR3 length equals 13 residues. CDR3 DNA sequence: TGTGCCAGCAGTTTTCCGGGCTCCTACGAGCAGTACTTC. Translated: CASSFPGSYEQYF.

A few counts support this clone. The V and J genes are TRBV5-1 and TRBJ1-1, with D tentatively TRBD1 (5 bases). The germline V gene has CDR1 SGHRS and CDR2 YFSETQ. Trimming took off 2 bases at V and 1 base at J, with 9 bases between the two ends. This CDR3 contains 14 residues. CDR3 sequence reads: CASSLAGWNTEAFF. The CDR3 bases are TGCGCCAGCAGCTTAGCAGGGTGGAACACTGAAGCTTTCTTT.

This chain links TRBV11-3 with TRBJ1-1; D perhaps matches TRBD1 (6 bases). From germline, CDR1 is SGHNT and CDR2 YENEEA. V lost 5 bases, J lost 9 bases, and 19 bases lay in between. The CDR3 is 14 amino acids. The chain's CDR3 is CASSRDTTDPKAFF. CDR3 sequence (DNA): TGTGCCAGCAGCAGGGACACCACGGACCCGAAAGCTTTCTTT.

CDR3 sequence reads: CASSRYQGAFDQPQHF. The DNA for the CDR3 is TGTGCCAGCAGCCGATACCAGGGGGCTTTTGATCAGCCCCAGCATTTT. The rearrangement links TRBV7-8 to TRBJ1-5, with 8 bases identical to TRBD1. Trimming at V came to 5 bases and at J to 5 bases, leaving 11 bases not matched to a gene. CDR1 is SGHVS and CDR2 is FQNEAQ in the germline V gene. The CDR3 consists of 16 residues.

This clone has more than one count but fewer than ten. The chain recombines TRBV28 with TRBJ1-1; TRBD1 might be the D (5 bases). This CDR3 has 16 residues. Germline CDR1 reads MDHEN; CDR2 reads SYDVKM. V was trimmed by 8 bases and J by 4 bases, leaving 23 bases between them. The CDR3 here is CASDYRSAGVGTEAFF. CDR3 sequence (DNA): TGTGCCAGCGATTATAGGTCGGCGGGGGTAGGCACTGAAGCTTTCTTT.

The rearrangement uses TRBV6-2 or TRBV6-3 and TRBJ2-7; 7 nucleotides agree with TRBD2. The CDR3 sequence is 13 residues long. Germline loops: CDR1 MNHEY, CDR2 SVGEGT. V shed 5 bases and J 6 bases; nucleotides not matched to a gene: 7. The CDR3: CASSMGGLGEQYF. The CDR3 nucleotides are TGTGCCAGCAGTATGGGTGGACTAGGCGAGCAGTACTTC.

The chain employs TRBV28 and TRBJ2-7; TRBD1 matches at 7 bases. The CDR3 loop spans 14 amino acids. The V gene end was trimmed by 7 bases and the J gene end by 3 bases; junction bases not matched to a gene: 9. The germline V gene has CDR1 MDHEN and CDR2 SYDVKM. The CDR3 region has the DNA TGTGCCAGCAACTCCAGGGGGAGAGGCTACGAGCAGTACTTC. Translating gives CASNSRGRGYEQYF.

This sequence joins TRBV5-1 and TRBJ2-5; D gene ambiguous. This CDR3 has 14 residues. The germline V gene encodes CDR1 SGHRS and CDR2 YFSETQ. V was trimmed by 2 bases and J by 5 bases, leaving 13 bases between them. CDR3 DNA: TGCGCCAGCAGCTTTGGTCAGACTGCGGAGACCCAGTACTTC. This codes for CASSFGQTAETQYF.

The rearrangement uses TRBV10-1 and TRBJ2-7; tentative D call: TRBD1 (5 bases). V was shortened by 4 bases and J by 7 bases, with 17 bases between the two germline ends. The CDR3 is made up of 14 amino acids. CDR1 and CDR2 from the germline V gene are WNHNN and SYGVQD (reference sequence). CDR3 coding DNA: TGCGCCAGCAGTGGTAGGACAAGCCTATGGGAGCAGTACTTC. Residues: CASSGRTSLWEQYF.

The rearrangement links TRBV5-1 to TRBJ1-6; 7 bases agree with TRBD1. Per germline, CDR1 SGHRS and CDR2 YFSETQ. The CDR3 spans 18 residues. V lost 4 bases and J lost 1; bases outside the gene matches: 11. CDR3 residues: CASSPWDSRGSYNSPLHF. In DNA form, the CDR3 reads TGCGCCAGCAGCCCATGGGACAGTCGAGGATCCTATAATTCACCCCTCCACTTT.

This clone was detected once. The chain carries TRBV5-1 and TRBJ1-6, with D possibly matching TRBD1 (5 bases). The CDR3 is made up of 14 amino acids. Germline loops: CDR1 SGHRS, CDR2 YFSETQ. V was shortened by 3 bases and J by 8 bases, with 12 bases between the two germline ends. CDR3 DNA sequence: TGCGCCAGCAGCTCTGGGACTGCTGATTCACCCCTCCACTTT. Its protein is CASSSGTADSPLHF.

V and J are TRBV3-1 (or the pseudogene TRBV3-2) and TRBJ2-2; unclear D gene. This CDR3 spans 14 amino acids. Germline CDR1 and CDR2: LGHDT and YNNKEL (reference sequence). V lost 4 bases and J 5 bases, leaving 11 bases between the germline ends. The CDR3 reads CASSPRGSTGELFF. DNA for the CDR3: TGTGCCAGCAGCCCCCGAGGTTCGACCGGGGAGCTGTTTTTT.

The CDR3 region is CASSPTPGRRNTGELFF. The DNA of the CDR3 is TGTGCCAGCTCACCCACACCAGGGAGGAGGAACACCGGGGAGCTGTTTTTT. This chain connects TRBV18 to TRBJ2-2; the D gene is possibly TRBD2 (6 bases). Germline loops: CDR1 KGHSH, CDR2 LQKENI. This CDR3 has 17 residues. V was pared by 3 bases and J by 1 base, with 15 bases between.

The chain combines TRBV5-4 with TRBJ2-5, with TRBD2 matching over 16 bases. V dropped 4 bases and J dropped 5; count of bases not matched to a gene: 5. Looked up from germline, CDR1 is SGHNT and CDR2 is YYREEE (reference sequence). The CDR3 length is 16 residues. The CDR3 is CASSEGLAGGHETQYF. The CDR3 DNA reads as TGTGCCAGCAGCGAGGGACTAGCGGGGGGGCACGAGACCCAGTACTTC.

This clone was observed a few times. This chain links TRBV5-1 with TRBJ1-6; 8 nucleotides agree with TRBD1. CDR3 length: 16 residues. Trimming removed 5 bases from V and 0 bases from J; junction bases left unmatched: 4. Germline V gene lookup returns CDR1 SGHRS and CDR2 YFSETQ. Here the CDR3 reads CASRTTGGSYNSPLHF. The CDR3 DNA is TGCGCCAGCAGGACTACAGGGGGCTCCTATAATTCACCCCTCCACTTT.

This chain uses TRBV19 with TRBJ1-2; 10 bases are shared with TRBD1. The V gene's germline CDR1 is LNHDA and CDR2 SQIVND (reference sequence). The CDR3 extends over 15 amino acids. With V trimmed by 6 bases and J by 5 bases, 9 bases remained unmatched. The CDR3 DNA sequence: TGTGCCAGTAGCCAGACAGGGGGCACGTATTATGGCTACACCTTC. It codes for CASSQTGGTYYGYTF.

The V call is TRBV5-1, the J call TRBJ2-7; 9 bases fit TRBD2. CDR1 is SGHRS, CDR2 YFSETQ, per germline. The J segment lost 4 bases and the V segment lost 2 bases, leaving 4 bases of the junction unmatched. CDR3 length: 14 amino acids. In DNA form, the CDR3 reads TGCGCCAGCAGCTTAAGGACTAGCGAGTACGAGCAGTACTTC. As protein: CASSLRTSEYEQYF.

This chain connects TRBV6-5 to TRBJ1-2; 9 bases are a match to TRBD1. V lost 7 bases to trimming and J lost 7 bases; unmatched junction nucleotides: 7. The CDR3 runs to 13 residues. The germline gives CDR1 MNHEY, CDR2 SVGAGI. CDR3 residues: CASTVQGASGYTF. The CDR3 nucleotides are TGTGCCAGCACTGTACAGGGGGCGTCTGGCTACACCTTC.

This sequence joins TRBV5-6 and TRBJ2-1, with TRBD2 matching 8 bases. Germline CDR1 reads SGHDT; CDR2 reads YYEEEE. This CDR3 contains 12 residues. The V segment lost 1 base and the J segment 15 bases; nucleotides outside the gene matches: 6. The CDR3 region has the DNA TGTGCCAGCAGCTTGAGGCGGGGGGCGGTGTTCTTC. Its protein is CASSLRRGAVFF.

The chain links TRBV27 to TRBJ1-1; D is unclear. Looked up from germline, CDR1 is MNHEY and CDR2 is SMNVEV (reference sequence). V dropped 0 bases and J dropped 4 bases, with 9 bases sitting between them. This CDR3 spans 14 amino acids. The CDR3 nucleotides are TGTGCCAGCAGTTTATCAGGAGCGGGCACTGAAGCTTTCTTT. Translation: CASSLSGAGTEAFF.